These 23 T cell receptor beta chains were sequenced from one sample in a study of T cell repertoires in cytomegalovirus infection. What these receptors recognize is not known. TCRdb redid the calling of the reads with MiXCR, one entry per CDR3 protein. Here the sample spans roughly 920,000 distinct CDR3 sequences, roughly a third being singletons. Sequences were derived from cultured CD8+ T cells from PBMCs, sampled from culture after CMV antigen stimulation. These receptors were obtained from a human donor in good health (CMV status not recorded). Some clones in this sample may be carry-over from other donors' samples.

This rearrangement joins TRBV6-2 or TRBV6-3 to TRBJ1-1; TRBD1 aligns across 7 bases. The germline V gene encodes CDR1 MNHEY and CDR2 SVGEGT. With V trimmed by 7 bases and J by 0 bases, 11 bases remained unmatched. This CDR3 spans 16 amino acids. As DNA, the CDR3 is TGTGCCAGCACCCTAGTTGAGGGGGCGCTGAACACTGAAGCTTTCTTT. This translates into CASTLVEGALNTEAFF.

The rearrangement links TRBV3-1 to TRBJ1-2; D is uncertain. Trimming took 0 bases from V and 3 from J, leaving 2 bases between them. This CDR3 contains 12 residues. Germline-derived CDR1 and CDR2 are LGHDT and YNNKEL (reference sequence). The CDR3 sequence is CASSQEYYGYTF. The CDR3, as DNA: TGTGCCAGCAGCCAAGAATACTATGGCTACACCTTC.

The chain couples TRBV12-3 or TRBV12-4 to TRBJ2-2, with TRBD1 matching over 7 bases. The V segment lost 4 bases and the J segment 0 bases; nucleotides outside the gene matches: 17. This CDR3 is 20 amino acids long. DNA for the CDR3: TGTGCCAGCAGTTCGTCACCCGGGACAGAGGATATTTCGAACACCGGGGAGCTGTTTTTT. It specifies CASSSSPGTEDISNTGELFF.

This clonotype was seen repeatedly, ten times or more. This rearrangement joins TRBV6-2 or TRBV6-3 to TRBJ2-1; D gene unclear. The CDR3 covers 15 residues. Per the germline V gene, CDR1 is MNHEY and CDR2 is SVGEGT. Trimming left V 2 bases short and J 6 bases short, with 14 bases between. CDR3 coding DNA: TGTGCCAGCAGTTACGGGCCCCAGCAGCCCAATGAGCAGTTCTTC. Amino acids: CASSYGPQQPNEQFF.

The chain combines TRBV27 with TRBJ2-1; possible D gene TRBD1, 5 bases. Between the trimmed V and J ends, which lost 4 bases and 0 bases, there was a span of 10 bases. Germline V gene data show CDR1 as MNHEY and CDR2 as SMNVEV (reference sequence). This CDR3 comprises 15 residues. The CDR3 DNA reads TGTGCCAGCAGTTCGGACACCTTCTCCTACAATGAGCAGTTCTTC. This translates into CASSSDTFSYNEQFF.

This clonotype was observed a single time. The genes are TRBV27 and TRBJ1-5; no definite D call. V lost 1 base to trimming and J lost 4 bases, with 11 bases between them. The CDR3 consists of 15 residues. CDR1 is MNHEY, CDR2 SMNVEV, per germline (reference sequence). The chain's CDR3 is CASSLLGLGNQPQHF. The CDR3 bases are TGTGCCAGCAGTTTATTAGGGCTGGGGAATCAGCCCCAGCATTTT.

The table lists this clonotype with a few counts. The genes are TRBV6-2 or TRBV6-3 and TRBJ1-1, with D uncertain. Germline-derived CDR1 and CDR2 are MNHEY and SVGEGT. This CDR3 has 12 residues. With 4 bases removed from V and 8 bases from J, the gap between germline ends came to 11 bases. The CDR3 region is CASSWSIEEAFF. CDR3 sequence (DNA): TGTGCCAGCAGTTGGAGCATCGAGGAAGCTTTCTTT.

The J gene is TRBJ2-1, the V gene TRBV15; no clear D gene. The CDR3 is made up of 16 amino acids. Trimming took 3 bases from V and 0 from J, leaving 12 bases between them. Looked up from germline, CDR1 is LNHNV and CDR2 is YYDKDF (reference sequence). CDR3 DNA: TGTGCCACCAGCAGGGTCGGTGAAAGCTCCTACAATGAGCAGTTCTTC. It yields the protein CATSRVGESSYNEQFF. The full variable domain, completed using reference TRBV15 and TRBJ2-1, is DAMVIQNPRYQVTQFGKPVTLSCSQTLNHNVMYWYQQKSSQAPKLLFHYYDKDFNNEADTPDNFQSRRPNTSFCFLDIRSPGLGDTAMYLCATSRVGESSYNEQFFGPGTRLTVL.

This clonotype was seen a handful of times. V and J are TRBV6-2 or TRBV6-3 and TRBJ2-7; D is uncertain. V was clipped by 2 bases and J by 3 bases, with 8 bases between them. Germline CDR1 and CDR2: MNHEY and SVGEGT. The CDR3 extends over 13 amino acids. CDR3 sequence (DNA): TGTGCCAGCAGTTACCTGGGTGTCTACGAGCAGTACGTC. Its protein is CASSYLGVYEQYV.

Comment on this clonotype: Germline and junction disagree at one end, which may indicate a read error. For the CDR3, the DNA is TGTACCAGCAGCGCACCCGAGCCTCTAGCGGGGACCGCCTACAATGAGCAGCTCTTC. Protein sequence: CTSSAPEPLAGTAYNEQLF. The rearrangement joins TRBV7-4 to TRBJ2-1; 9 bases agree with TRBD2. The CDR3 is made up of 19 amino acids. Germline assignment: CDR1 SGHVT and CDR2 SQSDAQ.

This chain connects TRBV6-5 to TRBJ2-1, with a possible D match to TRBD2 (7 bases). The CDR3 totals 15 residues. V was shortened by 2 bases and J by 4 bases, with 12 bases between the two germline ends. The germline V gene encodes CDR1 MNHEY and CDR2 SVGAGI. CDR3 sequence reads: CASSYNGGRYNEQFF. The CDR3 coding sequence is TGTGCCAGCAGTTACAACGGGGGGCGTTACAATGAGCAGTTCTTC.

The CDR3 nucleotides read TGTGCCAACAGCTTGGAAACCGAGGGAAAGATGGGTGACGAGCAGTACGTC. It encodes CANSLETEGKMGDEQYV. This chain uses TRBV5-6 with TRBJ2-7, with D perhaps TRBD2 (5 bases). Germline CDR1 is SGHDT and CDR2 is YYEEEE. This CDR3 contains 17 residues.

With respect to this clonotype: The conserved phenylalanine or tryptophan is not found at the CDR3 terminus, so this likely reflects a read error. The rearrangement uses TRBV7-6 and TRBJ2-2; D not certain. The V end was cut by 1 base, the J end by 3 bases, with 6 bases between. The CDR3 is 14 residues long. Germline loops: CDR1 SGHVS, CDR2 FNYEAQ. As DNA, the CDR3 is TGTGCCAGCAGCTTAGAATCGGACACCGGGGAGCTGTTTTAT. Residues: CASSLESDTGELFY.

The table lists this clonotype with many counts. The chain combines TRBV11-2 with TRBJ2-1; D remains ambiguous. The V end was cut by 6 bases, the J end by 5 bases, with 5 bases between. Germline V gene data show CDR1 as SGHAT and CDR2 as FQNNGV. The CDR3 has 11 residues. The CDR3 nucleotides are TGTGCCAGCAGAAAAGACAATGAGCAGTTCTTC. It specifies CASRKDNEQFF.

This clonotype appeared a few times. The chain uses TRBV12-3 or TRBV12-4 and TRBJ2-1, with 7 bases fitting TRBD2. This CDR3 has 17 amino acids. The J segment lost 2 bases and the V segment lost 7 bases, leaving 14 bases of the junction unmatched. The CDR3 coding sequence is TGTGCCAGCACCCTCCCTGGGCGGGGGTCGACCTACAATGAGCAGTTCTTC. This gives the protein CASTLPGRGSTYNEQFF.

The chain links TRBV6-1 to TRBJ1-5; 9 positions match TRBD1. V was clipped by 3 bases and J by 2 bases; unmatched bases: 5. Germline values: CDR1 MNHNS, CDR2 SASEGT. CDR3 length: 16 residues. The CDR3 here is CASSETGQGGNQPQHF. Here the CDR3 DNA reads TGTGCCAGCAGTGAGACGGGACAGGGAGGCAATCAGCCCCAGCATTTT.

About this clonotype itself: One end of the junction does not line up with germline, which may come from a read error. In nucleotides, the CDR3 is TGTGCCAGCAGCCCCCGGCAAGGGAGCTCCTACAATGAGCAGTTATTC. It yields the protein CASSPRQGSSYNEQLF. The chain couples TRBV7-6 to TRBJ2-1, with D possibly TRBD2 on 5 matching bases. Per germline, CDR1 SGHVS and CDR2 FNYEAQ. The CDR3 covers 16 residues. Looking up the rest from reference TRBV7-6 and TRBJ2-1 gives the full variable domain: GAGVSQSPRYKVTKRGQDVALRCDPISGHVSLYWYRQALGQGPEFLTYFNYEAQQDKSGLPNDRFSAERPEGSISTLTIQRTEQRDSAMYRCASSPRQGSSYNEQLFGPGTRLTVL.

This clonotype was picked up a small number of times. Written as DNA, the CDR3 is TGTGCCACCAGCAGAGACACAGTACAGTGGCTATACAATGAGCAGTTCTTC. The encoded protein is CATSRDTVQWLYNEQFF. The rearrangement uses TRBV15 and TRBJ2-1; D is undetermined. The CDR3 sequence is 17 residues long. Germline CDR1 and CDR2: LNHNV and YYDKDF (reference sequence). V was clipped by 0 bases and J by 4 bases, with 16 bases between them.

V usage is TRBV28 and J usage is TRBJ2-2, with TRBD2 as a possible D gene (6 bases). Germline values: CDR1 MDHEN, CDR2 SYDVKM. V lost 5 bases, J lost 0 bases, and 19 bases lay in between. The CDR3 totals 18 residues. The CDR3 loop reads CASSTSSGRGSNTGELFF. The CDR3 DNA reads TGTGCCAGCAGTACGTCCTCGGGGCGGGGCTCGAACACCGGGGAGCTGTTTTTT.

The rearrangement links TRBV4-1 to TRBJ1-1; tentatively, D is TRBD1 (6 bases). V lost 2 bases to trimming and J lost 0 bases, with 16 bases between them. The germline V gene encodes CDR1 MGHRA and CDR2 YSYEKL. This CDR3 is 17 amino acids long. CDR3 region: CASSQLKQGRVNTEAFF. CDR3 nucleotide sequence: TGCGCCAGCAGCCAACTGAAACAGGGTCGGGTGAACACTGAAGCTTTCTTT.

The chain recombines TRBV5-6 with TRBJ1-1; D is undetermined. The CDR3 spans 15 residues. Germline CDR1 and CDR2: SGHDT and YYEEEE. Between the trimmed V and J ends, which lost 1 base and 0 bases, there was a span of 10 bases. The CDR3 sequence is CASSLSFYLNTEAFF. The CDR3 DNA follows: TGTGCCAGCAGCTTGAGCTTTTACCTGAACACTGAAGCTTTCTTT.

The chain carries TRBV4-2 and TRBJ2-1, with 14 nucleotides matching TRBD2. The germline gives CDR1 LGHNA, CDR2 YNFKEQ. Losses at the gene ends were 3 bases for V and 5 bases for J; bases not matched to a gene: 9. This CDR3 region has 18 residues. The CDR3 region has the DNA TGTGCCAGCAGCCACGGACTAGCGGGGGGCCAGGGAAACAATGAGCAGTTCTTC. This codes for CASSHGLAGGQGNNEQFF.

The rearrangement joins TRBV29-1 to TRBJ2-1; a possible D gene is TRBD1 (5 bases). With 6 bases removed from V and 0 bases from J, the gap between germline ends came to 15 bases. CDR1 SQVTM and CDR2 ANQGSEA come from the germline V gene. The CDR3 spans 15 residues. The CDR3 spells CSVKTLRGSYNEQFF. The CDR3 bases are TGCAGCGTGAAGACCCTTAGGGGCTCCTACAATGAGCAGTTCTTC.